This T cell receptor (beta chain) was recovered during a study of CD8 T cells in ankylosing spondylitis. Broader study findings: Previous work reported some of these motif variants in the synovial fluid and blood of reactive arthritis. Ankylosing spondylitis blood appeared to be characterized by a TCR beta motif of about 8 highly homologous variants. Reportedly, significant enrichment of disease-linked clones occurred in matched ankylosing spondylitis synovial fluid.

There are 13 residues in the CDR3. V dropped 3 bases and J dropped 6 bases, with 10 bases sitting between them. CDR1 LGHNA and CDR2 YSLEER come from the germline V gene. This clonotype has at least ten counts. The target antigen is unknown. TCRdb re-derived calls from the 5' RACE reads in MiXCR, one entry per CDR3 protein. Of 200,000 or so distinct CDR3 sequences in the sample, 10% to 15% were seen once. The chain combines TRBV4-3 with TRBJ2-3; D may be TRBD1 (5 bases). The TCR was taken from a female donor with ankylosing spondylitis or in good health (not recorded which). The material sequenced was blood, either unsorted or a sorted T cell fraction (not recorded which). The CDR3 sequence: CASSHQSGDTQYF. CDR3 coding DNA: TGCGCCAGCAGCCACCAGTCAGGGGATACGCAGTATTTT.